Each of the 11 T cell receptor beta chains below was sequenced from the same sample in a study of monozygotic twins with inflammatory bowel disease. Reprocessing the 5' RACE reads, TCRdb reports a single entry for every CDR3 protein and omits DNA. The listing contains more than 95,000 distinct CDR3 sequences. The sequenced sample was blood. These receptors all come from a human donor with ulcerative colitis or Crohn's disease, or a healthy co-twin of an affected twin (not recorded which).

The rearrangement uses TRBV20-1 and TRBJ1-1. The CDR3 sequence is 14 residues long. Germline loops: CDR1 DFQATT, CDR2 SNEGSKA (reference sequence). CDR3 in amino acids: CSARAGAMNTEAFF.

V is TRBV27 and J is TRBJ2-1; lacking DNA, the TRBD1 call made by TCRdb goes unchecked. The germline gives CDR1 MNHEY, CDR2 SMNVEV (reference sequence). This CDR3 contains 17 residues. The CDR3 region is CASSFNPTGNYDNEQFF.

This chain links TRBV9 with TRBJ2-3; TCRdb indicates TRBD1, and absent DNA this call remains unverified. The CDR3 spans 16 residues. The germline V gene has CDR1 SGDLS and CDR2 YYNGEE. The CDR3 loop reads CASSVVGGLKADTQYF.

The V and J genes are TRBV20-1 and TRBJ2-7. The germline gives CDR1 DFQATT, CDR2 SNEGSKA (reference sequence). This CDR3 is built from 14 residues. CDR3 in amino acids: CSARANRAPYEQYF.

This chain connects TRBV7-3 to TRBJ2-5; no DNA is available, so the TRBD2 call from TCRdb remains unchecked. This CDR3 comprises 12 residues. In germline, CDR1 is SGHTA, CDR2 FQGTGA. The CDR3 sequence: CASSFEGETQYF.

The chain has TRBV7-2 and TRBJ1-4; the TCRdb D gene call, TRBD1, has no DNA to confirm it. Germline assignment: CDR1 SGHTA and CDR2 FQGNSA. The CDR3 consists of 17 residues. CDR3 residues: CASSRDRAVSTNEKLFF.

The J gene is TRBJ2-7, the V gene TRBV25-1; TCRdb selects TRBD2, and the lack of DNA leaves this call unchecked. The length of the CDR3 is 15 residues. CDR1 MGHDK and CDR2 SYGVNS come from the germline V gene. CDR3 protein: CASSEWGLADYEQYF.

The CDR3 is CASSLDGRANEQFF. J is TRBJ2-1 and V is TRBV7-2; TCRdb lists TRBD2, though no DNA is available to test this call. Germline-derived CDR1 and CDR2 are SGHTA and FQGNSA. The CDR3 length is 14 residues.

The chain is built from TRBV20-1 and TRBJ2-7. CDR1 and CDR2 (germline): DFQATT, SNEGSKA (reference sequence). This CDR3 comprises 17 residues. The CDR3 loop is CSARDTLRLASSYEQYF.

V gene TRBV15 combines with J gene TRBJ2-7; TCRdb's assignment of TRBD2 cannot be checked, as there is no DNA. Germline V CDR1 and CDR2: LNHNV, YYDKDF (reference sequence). The CDR3 spans 16 residues. The CDR3 sequence: CATSGGGLTLSYEQYF.

V is TRBV20-1 and J is TRBJ1-5; lacking DNA, the TRBD1 call made by TCRdb goes unchecked. CDR3 length: 14 residues. The germline V gene encodes CDR1 DFQATT and CDR2 SNEGSKA (reference sequence). CDR3 amino acids: CSASPVDKGQPQHF.